This entry is about one T cell receptor (beta chain). The sample comes from a study of blood T cell repertoires in COVID-19. Original data processing: Estimation of nucleated cell counts was performed using reference gene primer amplification. The repertoire was sequenced with immunoSEQ multiplex PCR; TCRdb's copy has only in-frame clones and lacks some. Clone size and the V and J calls come from that table; the DNA yielded D and trimming. The sample lists 40,000 to 50,000 clones; 60% to 85% were seen once. The CDR3 loop spans 14 amino acids. Germline values: CDR1 GTSNPN, CDR2 SVGIG (reference sequence). V was cut by 3 bases and J by 6 bases, with 16 bases left in between.

J is TRBJ2-3 and V is TRBV30; D is possibly TRBD2 (6 bases). The clonotype comes from a man in his 70s with active or convalescent COVID-19. Specimen: peripheral blood. The CDR3 region has the DNA TGTGCCTGGAGGAGGGGCGGGGCGGGCGATACGCAGTATTTT. The encoded protein is CAWRRGGAGDTQYF.